The rows below give T cell receptor beta chains drawn from one sample of a study of OX40 agonist ivuxolimab in advanced cancers. Method: immunoSEQ multiplex PCR; TCRdb's copy keeps in-frame clones and lacks some. The table has approximately 80,000 clones, around 91% seen once; the top ten hold about 0.3%. The source was CD4+ or CD8+ T cells sorted from blood, collected in a trial of the OX40 agonist ivuxolimab. These receptors all come from an adult with an advanced solid tumor such as melanoma, head and neck, liver or kidney cancer. Both conserved end residues are part of each CDR3.

CDR3: CASSIQTGGDQPQHF
J: TRBJ1-5
V: TRBV12-1

CDR3: CASSLAARTNLYGYTF
J: TRBJ1-2
V: TRBV5-1

CDR3: CASSPGRGGTQYF
J: TRBJ2-5
V: TRBV28

CDR3: CATQPGQGATGELFF
J: TRBJ2-2
V: TRBV10-3

CDR3: CASSVGTGVPEQYF
J: TRBJ2-7
V: TRBV19

CDR3: CASSPKGQGPTARTEAFF
J: TRBJ1-1
V: TRBV7-9

CDR3: CASSEQGQGSTGELFF
J: TRBJ2-2
V: TRBV2

CDR3: CATGQGMNTGELFF
J: TRBJ2-2
V: TRBV10-3

CDR3: CASSLEAVYNEQFF
J: TRBJ2-1
V: TRBV5-1

CDR3: CATRGTSGGSSYNEQFF
J: TRBJ2-1
V: TRBV10-3

CDR3: CASVRTGGASGELFF
J: TRBJ2-2
V: TRBV27

CDR3: CASSLPGQGGNSPLHF
J: TRBJ1-6
V: TRBV4-1

CDR3: CASSLVGPYEQYF
J: TRBJ2-7
V: TRBV27

CDR3: CALDRGSYEQYF
J: TRBJ2-7
V: TRBV30

CDR3: CASSLAAGTYEQYF
J: TRBJ2-7
V: TRBV7-8

CDR3: CASTNTDTQYF
J: TRBJ2-3
V: TRBV7-9

CDR3: CASSWGWAYNEQFF
J: TRBJ2-1
V: TRBV6-5

CDR3: CASSLPGLAATDTQYF
J: TRBJ2-3
V: TRBV5-6

CDR3: CASSRIPNYGYTF
J: TRBJ1-2
V: TRBV27

CDR3: CASSPTGPTEAFF
J: TRBJ1-1
V: TRBV6-6

CDR3: CASSESADRKETQYF
J: TRBJ2-5
V: TRBV10-1

CDR3: CYSIGVGFAEAFF
J: TRBJ1-1
V: TRBV21-1

CDR3: CASSGGGGPQSYNEQFF
J: TRBJ2-1
V: TRBV5-4

CDR3: CASSPGSSGGSRNEQFF
J: TRBJ2-1
V: TRBV5-1

CDR3: CASSRTGNRETQYF
J: TRBJ2-5
V: TRBV6-1

CDR3: CASSQQENTEAFF
J: TRBJ1-1
V: TRBV7-9

CDR3: CASSQVGTGQEKLFF
J: TRBJ1-4
V: TRBV4-1

CDR3: CASSRSTGLANTQYF
J: TRBJ2-3
V: TRBV6-5

CDR3: CASSAPDRVRTEAFF
J: TRBJ1-1
V: TRBV7-9

CDR3: CAWSVDRTGGLGNQPQHF
J: TRBJ1-5
V: TRBV30

CDR3: CASADSGNTIYF
J: TRBJ1-3
V: TRBV5-1

CDR3: CASSENRGEEKLFF
J: TRBJ1-4
V: TRBV2

CDR3: CASSWDGTSMNTEAFF
J: TRBJ1-1
V: TRBV7-2

CDR3: CASRTGIYGYTF
J: TRBJ1-2
V: TRBV23-1

CDR3: CASSLDYMHLNQPQHF
J: TRBJ1-5
V: TRBV7-2

CDR3: CAWSVAGGTSDTQYF
J: TRBJ2-3
V: TRBV30

CDR3: CASSFYLGQSNQPQHF
J: TRBJ1-5
V: TRBV5-8

CDR3: CASSPRTRRSTGELFF
J: TRBJ2-2
V: TRBV13

CDR3: CASGQGEGTQYF
J: TRBJ2-5
V: TRBV28

CDR3: CASSIRADLYGYTF
J: TRBJ1-2
V: TRBV19

CDR3: CASREQGYYNSPLHF
J: TRBJ1-6
V: TRBV28

CDR3: CASRYRLRGRNYGYTF
J: TRBJ1-2
V: TRBV28

CDR3: CAWISGTSGLSSYNEQFF
J: TRBJ2-1
V: TRBV30

CDR3: CASSGAGTGNTEAFF
J: TRBJ1-1
V: TRBV6-1

CDR3: CASTLWGVTNTGELFF
J: TRBJ2-2
V: TRBV5-1

CDR3: CASSQGYFTDTQYF
J: TRBJ2-3
V: TRBV5-1

CDR3: CASTGGRGGNQPQHF
J: TRBJ1-5
V: TRBV6-1

CDR3: CASSPSGQLAWTNEKLFF
J: TRBJ1-4
V: TRBV4-1